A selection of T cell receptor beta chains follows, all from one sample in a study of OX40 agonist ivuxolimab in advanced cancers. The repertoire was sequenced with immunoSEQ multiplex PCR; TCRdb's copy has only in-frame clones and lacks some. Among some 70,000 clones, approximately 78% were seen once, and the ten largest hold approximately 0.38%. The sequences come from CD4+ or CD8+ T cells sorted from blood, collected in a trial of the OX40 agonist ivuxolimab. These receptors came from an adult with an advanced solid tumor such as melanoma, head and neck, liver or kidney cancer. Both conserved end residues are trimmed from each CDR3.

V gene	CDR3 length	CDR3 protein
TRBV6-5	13	ASSSASQPTGGYT
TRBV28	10	ASSGRREPLH
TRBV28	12	ASNVRGLKSEQF
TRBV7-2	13	ASSLFGRLNTEAF
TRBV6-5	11	ASRLTMNTEAF
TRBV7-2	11	ASSPTPGNGYT
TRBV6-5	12	ATQAVGIGNTIY
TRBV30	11	AWTGGRLYEQY
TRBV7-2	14	ASSSGLARQKETQY
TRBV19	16	ASSTNRDRGHSNYGYT
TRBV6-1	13	ASSPGPFSGNTIY
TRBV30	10	AWTSQGYGYT
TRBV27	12	ASSFHEHRDTQY
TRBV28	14	ASSPSGLASSYEQY
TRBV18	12	ASSTGHRSYEQY
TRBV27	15	ASSSRPGGASNTEAF
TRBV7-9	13	ASSPPGQGIHEQY
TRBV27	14	ASSLSWDLGGETQY
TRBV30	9	AWTRVTEAF
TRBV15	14	ATSRHPGQGTDTQY
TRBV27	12	ATGPSSYNSPLH
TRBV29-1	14	SVGGGGFLAKNIQY
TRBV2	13	ASRPGITPPGELF
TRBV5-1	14	ASSLQGLGMNTEAF
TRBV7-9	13	ASSPPGQASYEQY
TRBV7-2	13	ASSFTGTNTDTQY
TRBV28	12	ASSLAVSTDTQY
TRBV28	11	ASRDHHNEKLF
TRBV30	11	AWSVSHGYGYT
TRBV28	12	ASSLAGGTYEQY
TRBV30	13	AWSVEGRGANVLT
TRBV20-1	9	SASRQSEAF
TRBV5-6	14	ASSLVGGGFYNEQF
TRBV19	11	ASSSQGVHGYT
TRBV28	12	ASRTGTGREKLF
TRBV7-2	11	ASSLGTVSEQF
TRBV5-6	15	ASSWRLAGRYTDTQY
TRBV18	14	ASSPPRTGVNTEAF
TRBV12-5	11	ASGPGGNTEAF
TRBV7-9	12	ASSLLGGVDEQF
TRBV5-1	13	ASSTFGQGQETQY
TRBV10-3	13	AISGQTDMNTEAF
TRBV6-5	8	ASSEAAAF
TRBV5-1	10	ASSQQGRVGF
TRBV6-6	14	ASSYSRQGGVSGYT
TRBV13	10	ASSNEDYGYT